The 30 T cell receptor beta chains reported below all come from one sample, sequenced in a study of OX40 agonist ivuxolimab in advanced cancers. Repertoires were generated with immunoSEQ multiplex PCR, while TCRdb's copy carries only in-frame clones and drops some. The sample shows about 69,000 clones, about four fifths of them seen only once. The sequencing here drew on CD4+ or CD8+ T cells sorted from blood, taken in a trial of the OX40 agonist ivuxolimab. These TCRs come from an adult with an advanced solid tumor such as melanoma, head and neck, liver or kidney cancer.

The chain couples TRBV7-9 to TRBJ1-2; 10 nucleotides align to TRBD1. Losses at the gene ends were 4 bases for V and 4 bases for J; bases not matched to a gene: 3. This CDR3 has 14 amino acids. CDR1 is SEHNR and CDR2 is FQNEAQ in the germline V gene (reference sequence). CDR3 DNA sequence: TGTGCCAGCAGCTCCGGGACAGGGGCCTATGGCTACACCTTC. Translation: CASSSGTGAYGYTF.

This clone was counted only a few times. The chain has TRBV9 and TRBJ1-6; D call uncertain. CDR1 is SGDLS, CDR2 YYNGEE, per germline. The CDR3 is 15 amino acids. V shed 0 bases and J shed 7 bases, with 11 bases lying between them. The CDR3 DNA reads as TGTGCCAGCAGCGTAGGATTGGGCGCAAATTCACCCCTCCACTTT. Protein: CASSVGLGANSPLHF.

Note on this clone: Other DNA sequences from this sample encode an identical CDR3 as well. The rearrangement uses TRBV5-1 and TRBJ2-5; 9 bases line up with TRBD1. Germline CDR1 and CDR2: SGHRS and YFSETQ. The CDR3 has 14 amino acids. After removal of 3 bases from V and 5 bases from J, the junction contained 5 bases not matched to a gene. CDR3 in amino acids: CASSSGTGRETQYF. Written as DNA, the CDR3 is TGCGCCAGCAGCTCCGGGACAGGGCGCGAGACCCAGTACTTC.

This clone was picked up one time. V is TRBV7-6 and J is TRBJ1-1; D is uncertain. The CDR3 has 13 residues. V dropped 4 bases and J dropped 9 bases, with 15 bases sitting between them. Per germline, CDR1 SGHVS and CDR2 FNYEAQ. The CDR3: CASSSPGLNKAFF. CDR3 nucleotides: TGTGCCAGCAGCTCCCCTGGTTTAAACAAAGCTTTCTTT.

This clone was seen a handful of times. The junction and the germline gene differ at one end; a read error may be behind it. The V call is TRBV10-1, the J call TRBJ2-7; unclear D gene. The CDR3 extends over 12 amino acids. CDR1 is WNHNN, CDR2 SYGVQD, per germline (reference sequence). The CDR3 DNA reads TGCGCCAGCGGTGAAAACTCCTACGAGCAGTACTTC. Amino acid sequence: CASGENSYEQYF.

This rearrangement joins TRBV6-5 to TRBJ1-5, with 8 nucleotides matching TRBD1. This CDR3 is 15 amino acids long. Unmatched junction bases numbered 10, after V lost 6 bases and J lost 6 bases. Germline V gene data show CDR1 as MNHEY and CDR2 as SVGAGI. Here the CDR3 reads CASSADRVQRQPQHF. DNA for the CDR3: TGTGCCAGCAGCGCGGACAGGGTACAACGTCAGCCCCAGCATTTT.

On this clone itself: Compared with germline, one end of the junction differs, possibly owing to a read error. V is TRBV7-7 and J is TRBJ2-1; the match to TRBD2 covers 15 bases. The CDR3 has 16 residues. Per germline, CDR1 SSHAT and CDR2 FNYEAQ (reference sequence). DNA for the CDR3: TGTGCTAGCAGCACGGGGACTAGCGGGGGGAGGGATGAGCAGTTCTTC. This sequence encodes CASSTGTSGGRDEQFF.

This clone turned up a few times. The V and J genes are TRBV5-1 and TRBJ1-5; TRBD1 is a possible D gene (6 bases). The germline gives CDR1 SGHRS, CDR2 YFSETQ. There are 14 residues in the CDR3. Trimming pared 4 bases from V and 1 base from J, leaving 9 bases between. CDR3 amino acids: CASSPTGSNQPQHF. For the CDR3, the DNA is TGCGCCAGCAGCCCAACAGGGAGCAATCAGCCCCAGCATTTT.

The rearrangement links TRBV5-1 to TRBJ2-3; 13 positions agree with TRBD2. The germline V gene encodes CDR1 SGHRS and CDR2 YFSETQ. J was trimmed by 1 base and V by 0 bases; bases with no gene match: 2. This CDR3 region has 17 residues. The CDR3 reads CASSLGTSGSGTDTQYF. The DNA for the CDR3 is TGCGCCAGCAGCTTGGGGACTAGCGGGAGCGGCACAGATACGCAGTATTTT.

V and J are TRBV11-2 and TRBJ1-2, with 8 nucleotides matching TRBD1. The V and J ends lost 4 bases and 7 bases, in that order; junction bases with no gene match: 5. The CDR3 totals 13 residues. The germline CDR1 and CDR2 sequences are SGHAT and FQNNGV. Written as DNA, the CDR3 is TGTGCCAGCAGCTCGCAGGGGGCGCTTGGCTACACCTTC. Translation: CASSSQGALGYTF.

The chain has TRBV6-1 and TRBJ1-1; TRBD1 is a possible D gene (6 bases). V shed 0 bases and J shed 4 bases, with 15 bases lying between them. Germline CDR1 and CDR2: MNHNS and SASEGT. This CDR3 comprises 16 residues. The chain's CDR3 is CASSEARGGLRTEAFF. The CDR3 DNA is TGTGCCAGCAGTGAAGCGCGGGGGGGGCTTCGCACTGAAGCTTTCTTT.

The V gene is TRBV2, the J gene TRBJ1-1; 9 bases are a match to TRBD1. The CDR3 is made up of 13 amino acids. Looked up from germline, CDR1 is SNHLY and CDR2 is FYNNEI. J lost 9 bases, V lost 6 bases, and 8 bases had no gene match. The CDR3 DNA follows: TGTGCCAGCAGCCTGGGACAGGGAACAAAAGCTTTCTTT. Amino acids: CASSLGQGTKAFF.

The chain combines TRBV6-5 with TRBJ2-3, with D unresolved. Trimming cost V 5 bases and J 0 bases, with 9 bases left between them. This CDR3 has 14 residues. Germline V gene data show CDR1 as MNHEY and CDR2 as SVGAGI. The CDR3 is CASSLDTSTDTQYF. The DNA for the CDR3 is TGTGCCAGCAGTCTAGATACTAGCACAGATACGCAGTATTTT.

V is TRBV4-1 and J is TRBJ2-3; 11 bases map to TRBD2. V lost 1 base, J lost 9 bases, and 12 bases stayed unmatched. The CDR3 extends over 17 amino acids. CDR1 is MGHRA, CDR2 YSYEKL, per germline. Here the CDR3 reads CASSQGPLAGGTQTQYF. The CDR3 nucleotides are TGCGCCAGCAGCCAAGGTCCTCTAGCGGGAGGTACGCAAACGCAGTATTTT.

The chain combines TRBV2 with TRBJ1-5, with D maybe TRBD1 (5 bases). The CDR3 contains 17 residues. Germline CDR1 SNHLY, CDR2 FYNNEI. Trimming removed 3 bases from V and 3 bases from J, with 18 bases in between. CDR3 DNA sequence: TGTGCCAGCAGTGACAAGTCCCAGAGGGGATACAATCAGCCCCAGCATTTT. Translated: CASSDKSQRGYNQPQHF.

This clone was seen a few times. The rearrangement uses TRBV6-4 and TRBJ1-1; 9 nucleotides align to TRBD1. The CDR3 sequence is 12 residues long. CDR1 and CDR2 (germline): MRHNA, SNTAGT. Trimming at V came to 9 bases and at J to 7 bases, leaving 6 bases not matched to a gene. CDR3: CARDTGGREAFF. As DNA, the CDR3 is TGTGCCAGAGACACAGGGGGCCGTGAAGCTTTCTTT.

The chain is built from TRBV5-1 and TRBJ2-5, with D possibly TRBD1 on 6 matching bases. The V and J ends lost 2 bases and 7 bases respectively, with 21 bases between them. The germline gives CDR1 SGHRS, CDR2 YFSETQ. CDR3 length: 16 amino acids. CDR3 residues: CASSFVQDSKQGTQYF. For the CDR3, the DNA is TGCGCCAGCAGCTTCGTTCAGGACAGCAAGCAGGGGACCCAGTACTTC.

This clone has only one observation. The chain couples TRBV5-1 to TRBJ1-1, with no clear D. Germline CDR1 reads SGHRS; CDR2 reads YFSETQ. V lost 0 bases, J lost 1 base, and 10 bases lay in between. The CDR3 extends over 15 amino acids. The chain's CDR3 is CASSLGSGRNTEAFF. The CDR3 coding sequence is TGCGCCAGCAGCTTGGGTTCCGGCAGGAACACTGAAGCTTTCTTT.

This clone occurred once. The CDR3 protein is CASSISGGPGNEQFF. The CDR3 DNA reads TGTGCCAGCAGCATAAGCGGGGGCCCCGGGAATGAGCAGTTCTTC. The genes are TRBV5-4 and TRBJ2-1; TRBD2 aligns across 8 bases. The CDR3 runs to 15 residues. Germline V gene data show CDR1 as SGHNT and CDR2 as YYREEE (reference sequence). The ends lost 4 bases at V and 7 bases at J; junction bases unmatched: 10.

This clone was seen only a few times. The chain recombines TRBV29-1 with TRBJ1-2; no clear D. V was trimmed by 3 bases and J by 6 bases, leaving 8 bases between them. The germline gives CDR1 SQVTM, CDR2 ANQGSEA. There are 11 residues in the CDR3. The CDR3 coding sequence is TGCAGCGTTGATCTAACAGATGGCTACACCTTC. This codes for CSVDLTDGYTF.

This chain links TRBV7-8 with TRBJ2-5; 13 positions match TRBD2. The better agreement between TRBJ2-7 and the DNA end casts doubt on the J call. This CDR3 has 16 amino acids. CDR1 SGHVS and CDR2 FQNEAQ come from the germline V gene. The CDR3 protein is CASSLGAGLAGAEQYF. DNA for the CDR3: TGTGCCAGCAGCTTAGGGGCCGGACTAGCGGGAGCCGAGCAGTACTTC.

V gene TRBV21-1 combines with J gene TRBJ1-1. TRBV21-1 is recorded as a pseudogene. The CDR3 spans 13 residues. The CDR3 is CASSKERGTEAFF. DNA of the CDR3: TGTGCCAGCAGCAAAGAACGAGGGACTGAAGCTTTCTTT.

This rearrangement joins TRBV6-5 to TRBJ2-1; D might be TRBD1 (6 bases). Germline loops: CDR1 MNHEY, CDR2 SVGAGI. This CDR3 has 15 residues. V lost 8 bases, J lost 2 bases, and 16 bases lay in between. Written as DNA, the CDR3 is TGTGCCAGCCGCGTTACAGGGCGGGCCTACAATGAGCAGTTCTTC. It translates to CASRVTGRAYNEQFF.

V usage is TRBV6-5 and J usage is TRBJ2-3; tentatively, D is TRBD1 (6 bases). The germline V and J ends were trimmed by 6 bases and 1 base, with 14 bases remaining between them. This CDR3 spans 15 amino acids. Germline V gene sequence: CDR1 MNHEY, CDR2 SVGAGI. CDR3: CASSSSGAGTDTQYF. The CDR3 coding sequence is TGTGCCAGCAGCTCCTCAGGGGCCGGCACAGATACGCAGTATTTT.

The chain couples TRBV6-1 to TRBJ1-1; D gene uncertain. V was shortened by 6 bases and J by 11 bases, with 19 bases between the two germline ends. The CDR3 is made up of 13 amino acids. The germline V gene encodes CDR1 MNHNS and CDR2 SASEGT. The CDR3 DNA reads TGTGCCAGCAGCCTCCAGGAAGGGTTGTGGGCTTTCTTT. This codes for CASSLQEGLWAFF.

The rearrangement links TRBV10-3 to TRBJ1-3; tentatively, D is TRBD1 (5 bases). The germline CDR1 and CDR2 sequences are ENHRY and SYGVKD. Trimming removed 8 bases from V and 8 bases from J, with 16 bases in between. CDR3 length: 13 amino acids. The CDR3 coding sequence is TGTGCCATCGGCTCCTCAGGGAGCGACACCATATATTTT. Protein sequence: CAIGSSGSDTIYF.

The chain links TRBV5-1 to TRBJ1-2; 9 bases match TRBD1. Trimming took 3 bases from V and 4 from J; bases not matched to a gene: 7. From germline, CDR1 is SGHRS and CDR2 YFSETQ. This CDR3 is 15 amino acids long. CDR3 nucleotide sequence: TGCGCCAGCAGCTATAACGGACAGGGGAGCTATGGCTACACCTTC. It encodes CASSYNGQGSYGYTF.

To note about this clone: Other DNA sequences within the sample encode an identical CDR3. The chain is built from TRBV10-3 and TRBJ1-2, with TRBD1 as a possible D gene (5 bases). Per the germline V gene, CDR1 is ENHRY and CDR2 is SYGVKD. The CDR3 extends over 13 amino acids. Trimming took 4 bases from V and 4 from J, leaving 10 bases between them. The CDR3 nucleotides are TGTGCCATCAGTGGAGGGGACTTCTATGGCTACACCTTC. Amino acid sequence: CAISGGDFYGYTF.

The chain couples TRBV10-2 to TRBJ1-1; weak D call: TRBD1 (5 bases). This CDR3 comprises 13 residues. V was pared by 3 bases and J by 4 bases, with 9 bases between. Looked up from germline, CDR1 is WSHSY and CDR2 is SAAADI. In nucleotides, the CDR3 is TGCGCCAGCAGTGAAACAGGCACCACTGAAGCTTTCTTT. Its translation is CASSETGTTEAFF.

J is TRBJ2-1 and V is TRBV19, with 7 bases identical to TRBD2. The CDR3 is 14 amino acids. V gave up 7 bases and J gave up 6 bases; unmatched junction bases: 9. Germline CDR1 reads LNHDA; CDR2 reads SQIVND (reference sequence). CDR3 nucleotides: TGTGCCAGTAAGTGGCGGGAGAGGTCCAATGAGCAGTTCTTC. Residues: CASKWRERSNEQFF.